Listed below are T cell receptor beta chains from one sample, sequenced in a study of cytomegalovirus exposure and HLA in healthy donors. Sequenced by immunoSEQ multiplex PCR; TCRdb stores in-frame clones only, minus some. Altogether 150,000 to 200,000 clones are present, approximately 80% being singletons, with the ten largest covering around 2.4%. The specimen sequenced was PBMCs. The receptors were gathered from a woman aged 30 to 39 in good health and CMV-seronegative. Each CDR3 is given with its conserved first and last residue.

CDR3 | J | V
CASSLQQGANTEAFF | TRBJ1-1 | TRBV28
CSPKRGYEQYF | TRBJ2-7 | TRBV20-1
CAISDGEAQPQHF | TRBJ1-5 | TRBV10-3
CASSAEGATDTQYF | TRBJ2-3 | TRBV9
CASSLSDRGSYGYTF | TRBJ1-2 | TRBV7-9
CASSLVKGGRDYEQYF | TRBJ2-7 | TRBV5-6
CASSQQFQGDASLHF | TRBJ1-6 | TRBV4-3
CASSSRDRDTGELFF | TRBJ2-2 | TRBV11-2
CASSPGQGALLTEAFF | TRBJ1-1 | TRBV9
CASSESRFLGEGTDTQYF | TRBJ2-3 | TRBV10-1
CASSRQGAAGNTEAFF | TRBJ1-1 | TRBV2
CASSLDIGNTIYF | TRBJ1-3 | TRBV5-4
CASSYRPGVGAGELFF | TRBJ2-2 | TRBV6-5
CASSFSPRKSYNEQFF | TRBJ2-1 | TRBV5-4
CATSAAEREQYF | TRBJ2-7 | TRBV15
CASSAGTGVIGELFF | TRBJ2-2 | TRBV5-8
CASSLFGGINYGYTF | TRBJ1-2 | TRBV28
CASSLRLAGDDEQYF | TRBJ2-7 | TRBV5-4
CASSRDSSNTGELFF | TRBJ2-2 | TRBV2
CSARTPYYNEQFF | TRBJ2-1 | TRBV29-1
CAIRGTELPSTQYF | TRBJ2-3 | TRBV10-3
CASSPGQGAFSYEQYF | TRBJ2-7 | TRBV4-3
CASSYLGAAAEEAFF | TRBJ1-1 | TRBV4-1
CASSLSGRGGSGANGLTF | TRBJ2-6 | TRBV27
CASSFKAGGGNEQFF | TRBJ2-1 | TRBV7-2
CASSLLAGGYYEQYF | TRBJ2-7 | TRBV14
CAISELTMNYGYTF | TRBJ1-2 | TRBV10-3
CASSLGPKGKNIQYF | TRBJ2-4 | TRBV5-6
CAWTLSGTDTQYF | TRBJ2-3 | TRBV30
CASSEQGNQPQHF | TRBJ1-5 | TRBV6-1
CASSLGGPTDTQYF | TRBJ2-3 | TRBV7-9
CASSDRRGANEQFF | TRBJ2-1 | TRBV5-4
CASSPDDRRNQPQHF | TRBJ1-5 | TRBV9
CSSSLDRDEQYF | TRBJ2-7 | TRBV7-9
CASSQAQRLAGDHGELFF | TRBJ2-2 | TRBV4-3
CASSLDRVRYYGYTF | TRBJ1-2 | TRBV28
CASGLEDREETQYF | TRBJ2-5 | TRBV12-5
CASSLQGRQYF | TRBJ2-7 | TRBV18
CASSFGGLAGGLQETQYF | TRBJ2-5 | TRBV5-1
CASSQASGGRNEQFF | TRBJ2-1 | TRBV4-3